These 15 T cell receptor beta chains originate from one sample sequenced in a study of blood T cell repertoires in COVID-19. This table comes from immunoSEQ multiplex PCR, and its TCRdb copy is limited to in-frame clones, with some not included. The sample holds about 130,000 clones, 70% to 80% seen once. Sequencing was done on a sample of peripheral blood. These receptors all stem from a human donor in a cohort sampled during active COVID-19.

The chain has TRBV6-4 and TRBJ1-1; perhaps TRBD1 as D (5 bases). V gave up 6 bases and J gave up 7 bases, with 15 bases separating them. This CDR3 region has 13 residues. From germline, CDR1 is MRHNA and CDR2 SNTAGT. DNA of the CDR3: TGTGCCAGCAGGGGGGGAGCGGGCGGTGAAGCTTTCTTT. Encoded protein: CASRGGAGGEAFF.

This clone came up a few times. The chain joins TRBV6-5 to TRBJ1-2, with D perhaps matching TRBD1 (5 bases). V lost 6 bases and J 2 bases, leaving 16 bases between the germline ends. CDR3 length: 15 residues. Looked up from germline, CDR1 is MNHEY and CDR2 is SVGAGI. CDR3 residues: CASSLPGGGNYGYTF. For the CDR3, the DNA is TGTGCCAGCAGCCTCCCCGGGGGGGGAAACTATGGCTACACCTTC.

The genes are TRBV28 and TRBJ1-2; D uncertain. Between the trimmed V and J ends, which lost 3 bases and 5 bases, there was a span of 7 bases. The CDR3 extends over 12 amino acids. Germline CDR1 reads MDHEN; CDR2 reads SYDVKM. The CDR3 loop is CASSLEGYGYTF. CDR3 DNA: TGTGCCAGCAGTTTGGAGGGATATGGCTACACCTTC.

The CDR3 sequence is CASSSTGGNNSPLHF. As DNA, the CDR3 is TGTGCCAGCAGCTCGACGGGAGGAAATAATTCACCCCTCCACTTT. The chain links TRBV7-9 to TRBJ1-6; D gene unclear. The CDR3 extends over 15 amino acids. From germline, CDR1 is SEHNR and CDR2 FQNEAQ (reference sequence). V dropped 4 bases and J dropped 5 bases, with 12 bases sitting between them.

In its sample, this clone was seen once. The chain recombines TRBV6-5 with TRBJ2-7; TRBD1 is a possible D gene (11 bases). Trimming cost V 9 bases and J 2 bases, with 17 bases left between them. The CDR3 is made up of 14 amino acids. Looked up from germline, CDR1 is MNHEY and CDR2 is SVGAGI. CDR3 sequence reads: CARLAGQGAYEQYF. CDR3 nucleotide sequence: TGTGCCAGACTAGCGGGACAGGGGGCCTACGAGCAGTACTTC.

The rearrangement links TRBV18 to TRBJ2-7; D remains ambiguous. V was shortened by 2 bases and J by 7 bases, with 12 bases between the two germline ends. Germline loops: CDR1 KGHSH, CDR2 LQKENI. This CDR3 contains 13 residues. The DNA for the CDR3 is TGTGCCAGCTCACCAAAGAATAGAGAGGAGCAGTACTTC. The encoded protein is CASSPKNREEQYF.

V is TRBV30 and J is TRBJ1-1; a weak D match, TRBD1 (6 bases). V was shortened by 3 bases and J by 4 bases, with 21 bases between the two germline ends. The CDR3 has 16 amino acids. Germline V gene sequence: CDR1 GTSNPN, CDR2 SVGIG (reference sequence). The CDR3 nucleotides are TGTGCCTGGAGCGACACCAAAGGGGGACGGAGCACTGAAGCTTTCTTT. Translation: CAWSDTKGGRSTEAFF.

The chain uses TRBV30 and TRBJ1-4; D possibly corresponds to TRBD1 (5 bases). Per the germline V gene, CDR1 is GTSNPN and CDR2 is SVGIG (reference sequence). The V gene lost 0 bases and the J gene lost 7 bases, with 12 bases spanning the gap. There are 14 residues in the CDR3. CDR3 sequence reads: CAWSVGVFSEKLFF. Written as DNA, the CDR3 is TGTGCCTGGAGTGTAGGGGTCTTCAGTGAAAAACTGTTTTTT.

The chain combines TRBV24-1 with TRBJ2-2; D possibly corresponds to TRBD1 (6 bases). V lost 6 bases to trimming and J lost 3 bases, with 16 bases between them. The CDR3 covers 16 residues. The germline V gene has CDR1 KGHDR and CDR2 SFDVKD. The CDR3 reads CATSPTGNRDTGELFF. Written as DNA, the CDR3 is TGTGCCACCAGTCCCACGGGGAACAGGGACACCGGGGAGCTGTTTTTT.

CDR3 in amino acids: CASSLTGTTSYNEQFF. The CDR3 DNA reads as TGTGCCAGCTCACTAACCGGGACAACCTCCTACAATGAGCAGTTCTTC. This rearrangement joins TRBV18 to TRBJ2-1; D possibly corresponds to TRBD1 (6 bases). V shed 4 bases and J shed 0 bases, with 13 bases lying between them. This CDR3 region has 16 residues. Germline CDR1 is KGHSH and CDR2 is LQKENI.

The genes are TRBV2 and TRBJ2-5; 10 bases match TRBD2. The J segment lost 1 base and the V segment lost 3 bases, leaving 5 bases of the junction unmatched. The CDR3 is 16 amino acids. The germline gives CDR1 SNHLY, CDR2 FYNNEI. The CDR3 loop is CASSDGVAGGQETQYF. CDR3 coding DNA: TGTGCCAGCAGTGATGGAGTAGCGGGGGGCCAAGAGACCCAGTACTTC.

The chain recombines TRBV3-1 (or the pseudogene TRBV3-2) with TRBJ2-6, with TRBD2 matching 11 bases. The CDR3 has 17 amino acids. Per germline, CDR1 LGHDT and CDR2 YNNKEL (reference sequence). The V and J ends lost 7 bases and 1 base, in that order; junction bases with no gene match: 6. CDR3 amino acids: CASNLAGGLSGANVLTF. The DNA for the CDR3 is TGTGCCAGCAATCTAGCGGGGGGCTTGTCTGGGGCCAACGTCCTGACTTTC.

The gene calls are TRBV6-5 and TRBJ2-1; 8 bases line up with TRBD2. V dropped 5 bases and J dropped 4; count of bases not matched to a gene: 7. The CDR3 runs to 15 residues. CDR1 and CDR2 (germline): MNHEY, SVGAGI. The CDR3 spells CASSSRGGGYNEQFF. For the CDR3, the DNA is TGTGCCAGCAGTAGCCGGGGGGGCGGGTACAATGAGCAGTTCTTC.

The rearrangement uses TRBV5-1 and TRBJ2-1; TRBD2 aligns across 11 bases. This CDR3 has 19 residues. Trimming removed 4 bases from V and 1 base from J; junction bases left unmatched: 13. Germline V gene sequence: CDR1 SGHRS, CDR2 YFSETQ. The CDR3, as DNA: TGCGCCAGCAGCCCAATAGCGGGGGGGCTCGCATCATCCTACAATGAGCAGTTCTTC. As protein: CASSPIAGGLASSYNEQFF. Full variable domain (outside the CDR3, taken from reference TRBV5-1 and TRBJ2-1): KAGVTQTPRYLIKTRGQQVTLSCSPISGHRSVSWYQQTPGQGLQFLFEYFSETQRNKGNFPGRFSGRQFSNSRSEMNVSTLELGDSALYLCASSPIAGGLASSYNEQFFGPGTRLTVL.

The table lists this clone with a few counts. CDR3 DNA: TGCAGCGTAGGGGGAACAGATACGCAGTATTTT. Its translation: CSVGGTDTQYF. This chain uses TRBV29-1 with TRBJ2-3, with D possibly being TRBD1 (6 bases). This CDR3 has 11 amino acids. Between the trimmed V and J ends, which lost 6 bases and 3 bases, there was a span of 7 bases. Per the germline V gene, CDR1 is SQVTM and CDR2 is ANQGSEA.